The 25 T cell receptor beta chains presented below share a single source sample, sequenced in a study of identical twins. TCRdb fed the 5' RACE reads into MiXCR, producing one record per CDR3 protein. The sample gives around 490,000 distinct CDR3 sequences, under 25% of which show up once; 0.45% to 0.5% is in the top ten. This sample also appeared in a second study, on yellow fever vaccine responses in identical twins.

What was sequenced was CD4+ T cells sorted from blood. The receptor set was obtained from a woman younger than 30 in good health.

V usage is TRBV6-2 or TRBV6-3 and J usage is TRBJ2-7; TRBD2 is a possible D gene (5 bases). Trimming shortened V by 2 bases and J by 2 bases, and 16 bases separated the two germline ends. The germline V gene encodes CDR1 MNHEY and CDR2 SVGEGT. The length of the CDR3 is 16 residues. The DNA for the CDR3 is TGTGCCAGCAGTTACGAGGTGGGAGAAAGCCCCTACGAGCAGTACTTC. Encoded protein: CASSYEVGESPYEQYF.

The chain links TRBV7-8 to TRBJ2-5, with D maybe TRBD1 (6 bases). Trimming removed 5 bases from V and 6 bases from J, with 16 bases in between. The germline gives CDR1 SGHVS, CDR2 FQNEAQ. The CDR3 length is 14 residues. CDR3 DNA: TGTGCCAGCAGCCAACAGGGAACAACAAAGACCCAGTACTTC. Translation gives CASSQQGTTKTQYF.

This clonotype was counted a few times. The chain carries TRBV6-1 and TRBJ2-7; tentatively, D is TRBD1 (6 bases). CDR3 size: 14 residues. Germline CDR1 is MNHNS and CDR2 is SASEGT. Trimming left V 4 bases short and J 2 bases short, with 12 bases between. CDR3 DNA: TGTGCCAGCAGTGTGGCAGGGGTAGCCTACGAGCAGTACGTC. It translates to CASSVAGVAYEQYV.

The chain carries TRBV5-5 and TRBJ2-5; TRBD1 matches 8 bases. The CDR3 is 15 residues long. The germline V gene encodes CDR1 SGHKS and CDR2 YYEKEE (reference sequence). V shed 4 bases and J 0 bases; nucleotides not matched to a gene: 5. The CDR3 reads CASSLGQGHQETQYF. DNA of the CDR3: TGTGCCAGCAGCCTAGGACAGGGACACCAAGAGACCCAGTACTTC.

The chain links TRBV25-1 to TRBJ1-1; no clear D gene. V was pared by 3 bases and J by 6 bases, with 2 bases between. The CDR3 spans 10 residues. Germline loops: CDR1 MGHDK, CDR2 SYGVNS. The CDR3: CASSDSEAFF. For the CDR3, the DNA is TGTGCCAGCAGTGATTCTGAAGCTTTCTTT.

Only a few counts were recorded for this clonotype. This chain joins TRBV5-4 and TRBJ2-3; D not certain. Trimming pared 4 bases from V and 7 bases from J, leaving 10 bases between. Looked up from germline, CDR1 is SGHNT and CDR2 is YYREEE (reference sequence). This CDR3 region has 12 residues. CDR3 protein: CASSHNAYTQYF. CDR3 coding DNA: TGTGCCAGCAGCCACAACGCGTATACGCAGTATTTT. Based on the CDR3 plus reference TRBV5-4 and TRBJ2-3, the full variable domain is ETGVTQSPTHLIKTRGQQVTLRCSSQSGHNTVSWYQQALGQGPQFIFQYYREEENGRGNFPPRFSGLQFPNYSSELNVNALELDDSALYLCASSHNAYTQYFGPGTRLTVL.

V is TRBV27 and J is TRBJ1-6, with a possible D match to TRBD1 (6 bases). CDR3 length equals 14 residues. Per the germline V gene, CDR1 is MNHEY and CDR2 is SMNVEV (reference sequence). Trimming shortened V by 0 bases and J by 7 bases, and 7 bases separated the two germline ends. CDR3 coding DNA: TGTGCCAGCAGTTTATCCGGACAGAATTCACCCCTCCACTTT. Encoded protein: CASSLSGQNSPLHF.

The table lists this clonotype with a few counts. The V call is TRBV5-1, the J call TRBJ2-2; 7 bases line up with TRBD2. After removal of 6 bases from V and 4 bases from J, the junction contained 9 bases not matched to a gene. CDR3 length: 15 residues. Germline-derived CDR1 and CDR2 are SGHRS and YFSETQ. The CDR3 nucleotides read TGCGCCAGCAACCTCCCGGGGGGAACCACCGGGGAGCTGTTTTTT. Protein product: CASNLPGGTTGELFF. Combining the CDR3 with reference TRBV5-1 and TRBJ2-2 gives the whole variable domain KAGVTQTPRYLIKTRGQQVTLSCSPISGHRSVSWYQQTPGQGLQFLFEYFSETQRNKGNFPGRFSGRQFSNSRSEMNVSTLELGDSALYLCASNLPGGTTGELFFGEGSRLTVL.

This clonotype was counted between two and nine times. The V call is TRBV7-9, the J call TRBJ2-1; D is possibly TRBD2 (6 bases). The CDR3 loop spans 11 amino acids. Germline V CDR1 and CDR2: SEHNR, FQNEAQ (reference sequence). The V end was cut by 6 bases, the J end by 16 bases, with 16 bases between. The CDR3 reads CASREGLSPFF. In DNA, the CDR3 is TGTGCCAGCAGGGAGGGACTTTCTCCTTTCTTC.

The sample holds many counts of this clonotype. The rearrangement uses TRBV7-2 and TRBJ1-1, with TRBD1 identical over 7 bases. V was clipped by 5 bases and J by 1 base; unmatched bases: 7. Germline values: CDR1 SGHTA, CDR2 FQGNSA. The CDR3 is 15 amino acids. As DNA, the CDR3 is TGTGCCAGCAGCCGTCAGGGGGGCGGGAACACTGAAGCTTTCTTT. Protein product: CASSRQGGGNTEAFF.

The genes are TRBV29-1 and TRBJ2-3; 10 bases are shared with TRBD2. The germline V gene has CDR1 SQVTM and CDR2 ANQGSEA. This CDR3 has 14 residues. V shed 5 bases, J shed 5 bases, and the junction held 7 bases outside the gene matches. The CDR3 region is CSVPASGSIDTQYF. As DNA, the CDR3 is TGCAGCGTTCCGGCTAGCGGGAGTATAGATACGCAGTATTTT.

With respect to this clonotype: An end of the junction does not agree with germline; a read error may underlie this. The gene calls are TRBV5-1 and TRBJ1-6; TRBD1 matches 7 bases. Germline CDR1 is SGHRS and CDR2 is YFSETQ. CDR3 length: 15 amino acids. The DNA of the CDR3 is TGCGCCAGCTGCTTCGGGGGACAGATCAATTCACCCCTCCACTTT. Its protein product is CASCFGGQINSPLHF.

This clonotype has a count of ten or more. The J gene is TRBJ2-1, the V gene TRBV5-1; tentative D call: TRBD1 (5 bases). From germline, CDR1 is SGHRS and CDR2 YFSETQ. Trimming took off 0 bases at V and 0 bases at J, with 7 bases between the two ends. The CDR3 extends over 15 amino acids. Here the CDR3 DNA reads TGCGCCAGCAGCTTGGATCAGGGCTCCTACAATGAGCAGTTCTTC. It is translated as CASSLDQGSYNEQFF.

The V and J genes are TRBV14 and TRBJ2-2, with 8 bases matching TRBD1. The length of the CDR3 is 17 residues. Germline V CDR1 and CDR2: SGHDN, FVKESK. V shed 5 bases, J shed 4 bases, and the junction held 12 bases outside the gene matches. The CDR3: CASSEVPGQGGTGELFF. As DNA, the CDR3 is TGTGCCAGCAGCGAAGTACCCGGACAGGGAGGCACCGGGGAGCTGTTTTTT.

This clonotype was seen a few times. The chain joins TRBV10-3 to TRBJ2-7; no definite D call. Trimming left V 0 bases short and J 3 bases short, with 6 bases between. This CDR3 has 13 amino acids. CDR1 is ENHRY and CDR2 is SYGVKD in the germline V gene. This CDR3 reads CAISESEGYEQYF. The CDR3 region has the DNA TGTGCCATCAGTGAGTCAGAAGGCTACGAGCAGTACTTC.

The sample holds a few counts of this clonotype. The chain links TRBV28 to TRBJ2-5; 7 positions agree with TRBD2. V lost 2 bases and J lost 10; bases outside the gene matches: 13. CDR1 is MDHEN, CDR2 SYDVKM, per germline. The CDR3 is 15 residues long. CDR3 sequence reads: CASSLEGPGRGVQYF. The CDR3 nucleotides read TGTGCCAGCAGTTTAGAAGGGCCGGGCCGGGGGGTCCAGTACTTC.

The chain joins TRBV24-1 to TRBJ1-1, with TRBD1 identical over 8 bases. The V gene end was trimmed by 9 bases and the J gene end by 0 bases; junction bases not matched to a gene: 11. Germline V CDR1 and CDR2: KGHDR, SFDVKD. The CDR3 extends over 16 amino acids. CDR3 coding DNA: TGTGCCACCGCACCGGGACAGGACTCTATGAACACTGAAGCTTTCTTT. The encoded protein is CATAPGQDSMNTEAFF.

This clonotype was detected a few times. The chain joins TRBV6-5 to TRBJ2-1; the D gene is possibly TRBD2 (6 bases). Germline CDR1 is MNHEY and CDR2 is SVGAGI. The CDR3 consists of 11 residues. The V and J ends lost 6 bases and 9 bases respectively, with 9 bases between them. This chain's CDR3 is CASRTGGEQFF. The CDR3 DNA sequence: TGTGCCAGCAGAACCGGGGGTGAGCAGTTCTTC.

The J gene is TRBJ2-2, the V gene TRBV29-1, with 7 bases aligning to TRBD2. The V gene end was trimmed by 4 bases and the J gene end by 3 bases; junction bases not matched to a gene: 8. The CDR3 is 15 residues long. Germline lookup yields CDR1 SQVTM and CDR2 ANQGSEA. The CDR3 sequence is CSVGGASGYTGELFF. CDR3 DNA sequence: TGCAGCGTTGGAGGGGCTAGCGGTTACACCGGGGAGCTGTTTTTT.

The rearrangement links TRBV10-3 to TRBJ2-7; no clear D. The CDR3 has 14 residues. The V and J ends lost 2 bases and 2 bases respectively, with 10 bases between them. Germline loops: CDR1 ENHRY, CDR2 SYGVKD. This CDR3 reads CAISEVSMAYEQYF. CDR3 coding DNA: TGTGCCATCAGTGAGGTCTCCATGGCCTACGAGCAGTACTTC.

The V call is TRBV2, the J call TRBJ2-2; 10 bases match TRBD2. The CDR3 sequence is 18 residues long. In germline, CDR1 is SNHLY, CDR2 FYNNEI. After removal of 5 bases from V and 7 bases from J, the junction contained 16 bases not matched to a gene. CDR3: CASSPRRSSGGSGGELFF. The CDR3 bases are TGTGCCAGCAGTCCGAGACGGTCTAGCGGGGGATCTGGCGGGGAGCTGTTTTTT. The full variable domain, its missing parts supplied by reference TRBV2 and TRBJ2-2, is EPEVTQTPSHQVTQMGQEVILRCVPISNHLYFYWYRQILGQKVEFLVSFYNNEISEKSEIFDDQFSVERPDGSNFTLKIRSTKLEDSAMYFCASSPRRSSGGSGGELFFGEGSRLTVL.

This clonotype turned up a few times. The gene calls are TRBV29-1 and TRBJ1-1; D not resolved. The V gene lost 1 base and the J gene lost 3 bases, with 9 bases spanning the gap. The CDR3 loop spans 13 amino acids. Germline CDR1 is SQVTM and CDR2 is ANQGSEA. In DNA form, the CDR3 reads TGCAGCGTTGAAGTATGGAGCGACACTGAAGCTTTCTTT. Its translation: CSVEVWSDTEAFF.

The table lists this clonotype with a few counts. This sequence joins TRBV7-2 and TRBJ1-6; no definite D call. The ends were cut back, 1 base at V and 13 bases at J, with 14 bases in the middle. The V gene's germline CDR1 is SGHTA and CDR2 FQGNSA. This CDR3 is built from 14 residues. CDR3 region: CASSLGSSRSPLHF. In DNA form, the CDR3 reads TGTGCCAGCAGCTTAGGGAGCTCGAGGAGTCCCCTCCACTTT.

The CDR3 DNA is TGTGCCATCAGTGGGGGACTAGGGGGGATCGGTGAGCAGTTCTTC. This codes for CAISGGLGGIGEQFF. The J gene is TRBJ2-1, the V gene TRBV10-3; the match to TRBD2 covers 8 bases. Germline lookup yields CDR1 ENHRY and CDR2 SYGVKD. The CDR3 runs to 15 residues. The J segment lost 9 bases and the V segment lost 4 bases, leaving 11 bases of the junction unmatched.

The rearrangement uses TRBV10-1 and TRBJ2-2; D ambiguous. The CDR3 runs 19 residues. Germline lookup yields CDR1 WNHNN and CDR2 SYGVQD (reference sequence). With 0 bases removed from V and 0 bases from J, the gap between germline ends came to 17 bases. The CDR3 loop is CASSESLHPSASNTGELFF. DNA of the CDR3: TGCGCCAGCAGTGAGTCGCTTCACCCCTCCGCTTCGAACACCGGGGAGCTGTTTTTT.